This T cell receptor (beta chain) was captured in a study of blood T cell repertoires in COVID-19. The overall study: The samples span acute and convalescent COVID-19 from the United States, Italy and Spain. T cells, B-cell-depleted T cells, or PBMCs supplied cDNA or gDNA.

Study processing details: For nucleated cells, counts were estimated from reference gene primer amplification. TCRdb's table, derived via immunoSEQ multiplex PCR, lists solely in-frame clones and lacks some. V and J calls and clone size are given by that table; D and trimming were obtained from the DNA. The sample holds 130,000 or so clones, around 82% seen once. The CDR3 loop spans 14 amino acids. Germline CDR1 SGHNT, CDR2 YYREEE (reference sequence). V dropped 3 bases and J dropped 8 bases, with 14 bases sitting between them. This sequence originates from a man aged 55 to 70 with acute or convalescent COVID-19. Material: peripheral blood. The chain carries TRBV5-4 and TRBJ1-4, with D maybe TRBD1 (5 bases). CDR3 amino acids: CASSSQISGEKLFF. In DNA form, the CDR3 reads TGTGCCAGCAGCTCGCAAATTTCAGGGGAAAAACTGTTTTTT.